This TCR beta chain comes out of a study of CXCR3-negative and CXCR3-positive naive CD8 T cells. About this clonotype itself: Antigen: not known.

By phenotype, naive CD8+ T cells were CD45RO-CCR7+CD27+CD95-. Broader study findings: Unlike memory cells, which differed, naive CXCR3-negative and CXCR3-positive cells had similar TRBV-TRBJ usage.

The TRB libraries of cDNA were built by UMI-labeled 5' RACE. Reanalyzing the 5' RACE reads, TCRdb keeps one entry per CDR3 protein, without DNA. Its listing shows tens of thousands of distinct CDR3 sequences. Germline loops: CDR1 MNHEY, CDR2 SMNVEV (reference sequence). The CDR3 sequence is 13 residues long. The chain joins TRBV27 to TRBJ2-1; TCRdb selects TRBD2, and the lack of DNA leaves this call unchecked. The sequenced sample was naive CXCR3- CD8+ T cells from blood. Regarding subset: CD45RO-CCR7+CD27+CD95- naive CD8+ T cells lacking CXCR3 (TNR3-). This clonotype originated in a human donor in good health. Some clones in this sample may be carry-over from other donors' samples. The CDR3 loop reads CASSQGLAREQFF.